This TCR beta chain was identified during a study of vaccination and CD4 T cells after COVID-19. The wider study: Two-dose vaccination with either BNT162b2 or mRNA-1273 was given to participants.

The V segment lost 5 bases and the J segment 4 bases; nucleotides outside the gene matches: 9. Looked up from germline, CDR1 is SGHAT and CDR2 is FQDESV (reference sequence). The CDR3 has 15 residues. Cultured CD4+ T cells had their DNA profiled by the Oncomine TCR Beta short-read assay. TCRdb analysed the PCR reads with MiXCR anew, one entry per CDR3 protein. Of about 15,000 distinct CDR3 sequences listed, around 70% are singletons. Regarding this clonotype: Its antigen is unknown.

Noted treatment: approximately 10-day PBMC culture with coronavirus spike peptide pools or control peptides (ViraFEST assay). The genes are TRBV11-1 and TRBJ2-5; 8 bases fit TRBD1. What was sequenced was CD4+ T cells from blood, cultured in vitro. This sequence originates from a human donor who had recovered from COVID-19. The CDR3: CASSRSQGASETQYF. The CDR3 nucleotides read TGTGCCAGCAGCCGTAGCCAGGGGGCTTCAGAGACCCAGTACTTC.